The rows below give T cell receptor beta chains drawn from one sample of a study of T cell responses to AZD1222 COVID-19 vaccine. Assay used: immunoSEQ multiplex PCR; TCRdb lists only in-frame clones, some missing. This sample has about 120,000 clones; 80% to 90% occur once, and the top ten carry about 8.5%. Sequencing used peripheral blood, obtained on day 0 of AZD1222 vaccination. The receptors here all came from an adult in good health. Each CDR3 is given with its conserved first and last residue. The order of the fields is clone size, J gene, V gene, D gene, CDR3 protein, CDR3 DNA. D genes are given only for firm matches. The listing skips clone size in some rows; elsewhere it reads once, few, many or a size class.

-,TRBJ2-7,TRBV20-1,-,CSARQDYEQYF,TGCAGTGCCAGACAGGACTACGAGCAGTACTTC
-,TRBJ1-5,TRBV12-3/TRBV12-4,-,CASSPPRAPQHF,TGTGCCAGCAGCCCGCCGCGGGCGCCCCAGCATTTT
-,TRBJ2-7,TRBV11-2,TRBD2,CASSSISGRVSYEQYF,TGTGCCAGCAGCTCAATAAGCGGGAGGGTCTCCTACGAGCAGTACTTC
-,TRBJ2-3,TRBV18,TRBD2,CASSPTSGSPTDTQYF,TGTGCCAGCTCACCGACTAGCGGGAGCCCAACAGATACGCAGTATTTT
-,TRBJ2-1,TRBV7-2,-,CASSPTRGREQFF,TGTGCCAGCAGCCCAACCCGGGGGCGCGAGCAGTTCTTC
-,TRBJ2-5,TRBV12-3/TRBV12-4,TRBD1,CASRTGGLETQYF,TGTGCCAGCAGGACAGGGGGGTTAGAGACCCAGTACTTC
-,TRBJ2-7,TRBV3-1/TRBV3-2,TRBD1,CASSTRTGSEKQYF,TGTGCCAGCAGCACACGGACAGGGTCGGAGAAGCAGTACTTC
few,TRBJ1-5,TRBV28,-,CASSLGLGNQPQHF,TGTGCCAGCAGTTTAGGTCTCGGGAATCAGCCCCAGCATTTT
-,TRBJ1-2,TRBV6-5,TRBD1,CASSPWDRPAYTF,TGTGCCAGCAGCCCCTGGGACAGACCAGCTTACACCTTC
-,TRBJ2-5,TRBV7-9,TRBD1,CASSPGDRETQYF,TGTGCCAGCAGCCCAGGGGACAGGGAGACCCAGTACTTC
once,TRBJ1-6,TRBV6-5,TRBD1,CASRGTGGAGSPLHF,TGTGCCAGCAGAGGGACAGGGGGCGCGGGATCACCCCTCCACTTT
few,TRBJ1-2,TRBV11-1,TRBD1,CASSPGQGVNYGYTF,TGTGCCAGCAGCCCAGGACAGGGGGTTAACTATGGCTACACCTTC
-,TRBJ1-4,TRBV5-5,-,CASSRGGDGEKLFF,TGTGCCAGCAGCAGGGGAGGGGATGGCGAAAAACTGTTTTTT
-,TRBJ1-2,TRBV24-1,TRBD1,CATAGQTGDGYTF,TGTGCCACCGCGGGACAGACAGGGGATGGCTACACCTTC
once,TRBJ1-2,TRBV27,TRBD1,CASRTGTPFYGYTF,TGTGCCAGCAGGACAGGGACCCCGTTCTATGGCTACACCTTC
once,TRBJ2-5,TRBV6-5,-,CASSYVASLKTQYF,TGTGCCAGCAGTTACGTGGCTAGTCTGAAGACCCAGTACTTC
-,TRBJ1-5,TRBV30,-,CAWSLVNQPQHF,TGTGCCTGGAGTCTGGTCAATCAGCCCCAGCATTTT
-,TRBJ2-3,TRBV7-2,-,CASSLAGGQTDTQYF,TGTGCCAGCAGCTTAGCGGGGGGGCAGACAGATACGCAGTATTTT
few,TRBJ1-3,TRBV6-5,-,CASSDGANSGNTIYF,TGTGCCAGCTCTGATGGGGCCAACTCTGGAAACACCATATATTTT
-,TRBJ2-5,TRBV7-2,TRBD2,CASSPRGTGGPETQYF,TGTGCCAGCAGCCCCCGAGGGACGGGAGGGCCAGAGACCCAGTACTTC
once,TRBJ2-7,TRBV2,TRBD1,CASSVTGGSYEQYF,TGTGCCAGCAGTGTGACAGGGGGCAGCTACGAGCAGTACTTC
-,TRBJ1-1,TRBV11-2,TRBD1,CATGTGALNTEAFF,TGTGCCACCGGGACAGGGGCTCTGAACACTGAAGCTTTCTTT
-,TRBJ2-7,TRBV20-1,-,CSVGQTEQYF,TGCAGTGTGGGTCAGACGGAGCAGTACTTC
-,TRBJ2-2,TRBV11-2,TRBD2,CASRNTPGLAVFTGELFF,TGTGCCAGCAGGAATACACCGGGACTAGCGGTTTTCACCGGGGAGCTGTTTTTT
few,TRBJ1-1,TRBV6-1,-,CASSERPAEAFF,TGTGCCAGCAGTGAACGGCCAGCGGAAGCTTTCTTT
once,TRBJ2-7,TRBV5-8,-,CASSLYLGGAVVEQYF,TGTGCCAGCAGCTTATACTTGGGTGGGGCCGTCGTGGAGCAGTACTTC
-,TRBJ1-1,TRBV18,-,CASSYGEHNTEAFF,TGTGCCAGCTCTTACGGGGAGCACAACACTGAAGCTTTCTTT
-,TRBJ2-3,TRBV10-3,-,CAIHPESTDTQYF,TGTGCCATACATCCGGAGAGCACAGATACGCAGTATTTT
-,TRBJ1-1,TRBV3-1/TRBV3-2,-,CASSQDFSTNTEAFF,TGTGCCAGCAGCCAAGATTTTTCCACTAACACTGAAGCTTTCTTT
-,TRBJ2-7,TRBV30,-,CAWSDGRLGEQYF,TGTGCCTGGAGTGATGGCCGGTTAGGCGAGCAGTACTTC
few,TRBJ2-2,TRBV7-2,TRBD2,CASSPSGGRAFSGELFF,TGTGCCAGCAGCCCGAGCGGGGGGAGGGCCTTTTCCGGGGAGCTGTTTTTT
-,TRBJ2-1,TRBV29-1,-,CSVQGSEGYNEQFF,TGCAGCGTGCAGGGGTCCGAGGGGTACAATGAGCAGTTCTTC
-,TRBJ1-5,TRBV28,TRBD1,CASSRLRDRPNQPQHF,TGTGCCAGCAGTAGGCTCCGGGACAGGCCCAATCAGCCCCAGCATTTT
few,TRBJ1-5,TRBV2,-,CASKLLPRQPQHF,TGTGCCAGCAAACTCCTACCCAGGCAGCCCCAGCATTTT
once,TRBJ1-6,TRBV28,TRBD1,CASSSGTGDSSPLHF,TGTGCCAGCAGTTCCGGGACAGGGGACAGTTCACCCCTCCACTTT
-,TRBJ1-4,TRBV11-2,-,CASSPSLTAYNEKLFF,TGTGCCAGCAGCCCAAGCCTGACAGCTTATAATGAAAAACTGTTTTTT
few,TRBJ2-7,TRBV6-1,TRBD1,CASSETGGEHHEQYF,TGTGCCAGCAGTGAGACAGGGGGAGAACATCACGAGCAGTACTTC